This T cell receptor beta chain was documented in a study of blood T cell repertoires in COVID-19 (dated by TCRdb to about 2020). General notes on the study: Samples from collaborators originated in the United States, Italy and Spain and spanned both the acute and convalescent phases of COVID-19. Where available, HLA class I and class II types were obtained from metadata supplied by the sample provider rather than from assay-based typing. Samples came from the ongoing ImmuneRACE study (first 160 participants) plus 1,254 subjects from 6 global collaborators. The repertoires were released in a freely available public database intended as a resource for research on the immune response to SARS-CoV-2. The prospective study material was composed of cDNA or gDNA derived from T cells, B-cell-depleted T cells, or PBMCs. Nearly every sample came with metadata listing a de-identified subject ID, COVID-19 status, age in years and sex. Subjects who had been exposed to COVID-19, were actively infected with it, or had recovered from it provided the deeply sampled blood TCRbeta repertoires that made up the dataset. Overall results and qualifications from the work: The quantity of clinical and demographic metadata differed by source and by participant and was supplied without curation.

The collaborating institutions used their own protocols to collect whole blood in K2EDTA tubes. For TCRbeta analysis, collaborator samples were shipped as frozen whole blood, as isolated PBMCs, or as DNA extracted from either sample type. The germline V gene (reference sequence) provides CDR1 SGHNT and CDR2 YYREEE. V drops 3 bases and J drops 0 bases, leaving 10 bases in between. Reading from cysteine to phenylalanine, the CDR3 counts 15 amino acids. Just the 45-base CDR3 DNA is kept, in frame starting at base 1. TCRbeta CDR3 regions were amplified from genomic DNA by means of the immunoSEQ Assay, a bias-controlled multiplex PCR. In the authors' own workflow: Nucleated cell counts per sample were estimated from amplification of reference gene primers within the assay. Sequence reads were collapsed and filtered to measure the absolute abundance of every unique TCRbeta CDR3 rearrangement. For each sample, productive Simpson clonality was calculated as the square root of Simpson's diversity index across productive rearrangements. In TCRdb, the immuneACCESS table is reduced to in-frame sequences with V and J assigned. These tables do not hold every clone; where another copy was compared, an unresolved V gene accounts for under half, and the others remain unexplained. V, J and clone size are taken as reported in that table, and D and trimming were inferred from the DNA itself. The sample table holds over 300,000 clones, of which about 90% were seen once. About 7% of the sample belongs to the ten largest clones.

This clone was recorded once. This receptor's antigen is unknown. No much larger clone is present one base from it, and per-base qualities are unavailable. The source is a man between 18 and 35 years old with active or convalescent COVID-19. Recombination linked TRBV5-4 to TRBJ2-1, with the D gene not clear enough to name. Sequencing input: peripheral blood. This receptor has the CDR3 CASSSKVNSYNEQFF. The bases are TGTGCCAGCAGCTCTAAAGTAAACTCCTACAATGAGCAGTTCTTC.